The entry below describes one T cell receptor beta chain. This entry is derived from a study of cytomegalovirus exposure and HLA in healthy donors. V shed 5 bases and J shed 0 bases, with 5 bases lying between them. Germline V gives CDR1 SEHNR, CDR2 FQNEAQ (reference sequence). This CDR3 region has 13 residues. The primer mix had 60 Vbeta and 13 Jbeta primers. The table came from immunoSEQ multiplex PCR; TCRdb's copy has only in-frame clones and leaves some out. In the table there are over 45,000 clones, 65% to 90% of which are singletons. The clonotype was recovered from a man aged 25-45 years in good health and CMV-seronegative. Sequenced material: PBMCs. This sequence joins TRBV7-9 and TRBJ1-5, with D unclear. The CDR3 is CASSVGSNQPQHF. CDR3 nucleotides: TGTGCCAGCAGCGTCGGTAGCAATCAGCCCCAGCATTTT.